Each of the 27 T cell receptor beta chains below was sequenced from the same sample in a study of breast tumors, draining lymph nodes, adjacent tissues. TCRdb reanalysed the multiplex PCR reads using MiXCR and keeps one entry per CDR3 protein. Of about 150,000 distinct CDR3 sequences listed, 32% are singletons. Axillary draining lymph nodes of breast cancer patients supplied the node samples. Sequencing was performed on axillary lymph node tissue. These receptors originate from a female donor with breast cancer. Some clones in this sample may be carry-over from other donors' samples.

This clonotype was recorded many times. This rearrangement joins TRBV7-3 to TRBJ2-1; D possibly corresponds to TRBD1 (6 bases). The CDR3 loop spans 15 amino acids. Between the trimmed V and J ends, which lost 2 bases and 3 bases, there was a span of 11 bases. CDR1 is SGHTA and CDR2 is FQGTGA in the germline V gene. CDR3 loop: CASSLQGTSYNEQFF. DNA for the CDR3: TGTGCCAGCAGCTTACAGGGGACGAGCTACAATGAGCAGTTCTTC.

A few counts support this clonotype. This sequence may be a read error, since a much larger clone differs from it by one base. The chain is built from TRBV6-1 and TRBJ2-5; TRBD2 matches 9 bases. Germline CDR1 MNHNS, CDR2 SASEGT. CDR3 size: 14 residues. V gave up 5 bases and J gave up 6 bases; unmatched junction bases: 7. The CDR3 sequence is CASSRPAGGQTQYF. The CDR3 nucleotides are TGTGCCAGCAGTCGGCCAGCGGGGGGACAGACCCAGTACTTC.

This clonotype was detected many times. The rearrangement links TRBV10-3 to TRBJ2-2, with D perhaps matching TRBD1 or TRBD2 (6 bases each). Trimming took off 10 bases at V and 6 bases at J, with 12 bases between the two ends. Germline V gene data show CDR1 as ENHRY and CDR2 as SYGVKD. The CDR3 has 12 amino acids. The CDR3 protein is CATNGGPGELFF. The CDR3 region has the DNA TGTGCCACCAATGGGGGGCCCGGGGAGCTGTTTTTT.

This clonotype was detected ten times or more. The chain has TRBV6-4 and TRBJ1-5; TRBD1 is a possible D gene (5 bases). This CDR3 has 14 amino acids. In germline, CDR1 is MRHNA, CDR2 SNTAGT. Trimming pared 4 bases from V and 2 bases from J, leaving 9 bases between. The CDR3 spells CASSGQQGNQPQHF. The CDR3 coding sequence is TGTGCCAGCAGTGGGCAACAGGGCAATCAGCCCCAGCATTTT.

This clonotype was recorded many times. The rearrangement links TRBV7-9 to TRBJ2-3; tentative D call: TRBD2 (7 bases). The V and J ends lost 4 bases and 2 bases respectively, with 16 bases between them. Germline V gene lookup returns CDR1 SEHNR and CDR2 FQNEAQ (reference sequence). The CDR3 runs 16 residues. The CDR3 loop is CASSSGGGRATDTQYF. In DNA, the CDR3 is TGTGCCAGCAGCTCCGGCGGGGGCCGCGCCACAGATACGCAGTATTTT.

As regards this clonotype: Since a much larger clone is just one base distant, this may be a read error. The chain employs TRBV27 and TRBJ1-2; TRBD1 matches 7 bases. Germline values: CDR1 MNHEY, CDR2 SMNVEV (reference sequence). There are 16 residues in the CDR3. The CDR3 DNA reads as TGTGCCAGCAGTTTATCTGGGACAGAGCCTCTCTATGGCCACACCTTC. It yields the protein CASSLSGTEPLYGHTF.

This clonotype was detected many times. V gene TRBV18 combines with J gene TRBJ2-7; 9 bases agree with TRBD1. In germline, CDR1 is KGHSH, CDR2 LQKENI. J was trimmed by 12 bases and V by 1 base; bases with no gene match: 10. This CDR3 has 14 amino acids. The CDR3 is CASSPRDREFSPYF. CDR3 sequence (DNA): TGTGCCAGCTCACCACGGGACAGGGAATTTTCTCCGTACTTC.

In regard to this clonotype: This may be a read error: a much more frequent sequence differs by one nucleotide. The chain is built from TRBV6-1 and TRBJ1-2, with 8 bases that match TRBD1. The V gene's germline CDR1 is MNHNS and CDR2 SASEGT. The CDR3 has 13 residues. V lost 5 bases, J lost 8 bases, and 7 bases stayed unmatched. For the CDR3, the DNA is TGTGCCAGCAGTCAAGGGACAGGACTCGGCTACACCTTC. Protein: CASSQGTGLGYTF.

This clonotype appeared a few times. The chain carries TRBV4-1 and TRBJ2-6; tentatively, D is TRBD2 (6 bases). Per the germline V gene, CDR1 is MGHRA and CDR2 is YSYEKL. The CDR3 spans 19 residues. The V end lost 3 bases, the J end lost 0 bases, and 18 bases lay between the germline ends. CDR3 nucleotides: TGCGCCAGCAGCCATAACCTCCCCGCGGGGTACTCTGGGGCCAACGTCCTGACTTTC. Translated: CASSHNLPAGYSGANVLTF.

This clonotype was recorded at least ten times. The chain employs TRBV20-1 and TRBJ2-7; 9 bases fit TRBD2. From germline, CDR1 is DFQATT and CDR2 SNEGSKA (reference sequence). The V segment lost 6 bases and the J segment 3 bases; nucleotides outside the gene matches: 6. This CDR3 spans 13 amino acids. CDR3 region: CSAPLAGIYEQYF. The CDR3 DNA reads TGCAGTGCCCCTCTAGCGGGGATCTACGAGCAGTACTTC.

The chain couples TRBV20-1 to TRBJ2-7, with 10 bases identical to TRBD2. Trimming cost V 5 bases and J 4 bases; bases outside gene matches: 14. Germline loops: CDR1 DFQATT, CDR2 SNEGSKA (reference sequence). This CDR3 comprises 16 residues. CDR3 nucleotides: TGCAGTGCTCGCGGACCTATAGCGGGAGGAGGGTACGAGCAGTACTTC. Translation: CSARGPIAGGGYEQYF.

V and J are TRBV6-4 and TRBJ2-3; D not certain. This CDR3 region has 16 residues. V lost 5 bases and J lost 2, with 17 bases in between. Germline V gene data show CDR1 as MRHNA and CDR2 as SNTAGT. CDR3 nucleotides: TGTGCCAGCAGTACCTGGAGCAGGAAGATCACAGATACGCAGTATTTT. This translates into CASSTWSRKITDTQYF.

This rearrangement joins TRBV14 to TRBJ2-7, with 11 nucleotides matching TRBD1. With V trimmed by 7 bases and J by 3 bases, 8 bases remained unmatched. Germline V lookup: CDR1 SGHDN, CDR2 FVKESK. The CDR3 has 15 amino acids. DNA for the CDR3: TGTGCCAGCACGCTGTCCGGGACAGGGGGCTACGAGCAGTACTTC. Protein: CASTLSGTGGYEQYF. Based on the CDR3 plus reference TRBV14 and TRBJ2-7, the full variable domain is EAGVTQFPSHSVIEKGQTVTLRCDPISGHDNLYWYRRVMGKEIKFLLHFVKESKQDESGMPNNRFLAERTGGTYSTLKVQPAELEDSGVYFCASTLSGTGGYEQYFGPGTRLTVT.

In its sample, this clonotype was seen many times. The rearrangement links TRBV6-5 to TRBJ2-3, with 14 bases fitting TRBD2. J gave up 4 bases and V 4 bases, and 4 bases lay outside the gene matches. The CDR3 totals 16 residues. The germline V gene has CDR1 MNHEY and CDR2 SVGAGI. CDR3 coding DNA: TGTGCCAGCAGTTTGACTAGCGGGGGGGCCGCAGATACGCAGTATTTT. Translated, it gives CASSLTSGGAADTQYF.

Ten or more counts support this clonotype. V and J are TRBV27 and TRBJ2-7, with D tentatively TRBD2 (7 bases). In germline, CDR1 is MNHEY, CDR2 SMNVEV (reference sequence). V was cut by 2 bases and J by 6 bases, with 11 bases left in between. The CDR3 sequence is 13 residues long. The CDR3 DNA sequence: TGTGCCAGCAGTTTAGGGAGGGGGGGCGAGCAGTACTTC. This codes for CASSLGRGGEQYF.

This clonotype was seen ten or more times. The chain joins TRBV5-4 to TRBJ2-1, with D perhaps TRBD2 (5 bases). This CDR3 has 14 residues. The germline V gene has CDR1 SGHNT and CDR2 YYREEE (reference sequence). The V end was cut by 0 bases, the J end by 5 bases, with 9 bases between. The CDR3 nucleotides are TGTGCCAGCAGCTTGGATGGGAGTAACAATGAGCAGTTCTTC. Translated: CASSLDGSNNEQFF.

The chain links TRBV7-3 to TRBJ2-6; 11 bases map to TRBD2. This CDR3 spans 19 amino acids. Trimming removed 0 bases from V and 4 bases from J; junction bases left unmatched: 8. Germline lookup yields CDR1 SGHTA and CDR2 FQGTGA. CDR3 loop: CASSLTSTSGVTGANVLTF. The CDR3 nucleotides read TGTGCCAGCAGCTTAACGTCGACTAGCGGGGTCACCGGGGCCAACGTCCTGACTTTC.

This clonotype was picked up a small number of times. This could be a read error, since a much larger clone is one nucleotide away. The chain uses TRBV5-8 and TRBJ1-2; D remains ambiguous. The CDR3 contains 14 residues. Germline V gene sequence: CDR1 SGHTS, CDR2 YDEGEE. The germline V and J ends were trimmed by 2 bases and 2 bases, with 10 bases remaining between them. The CDR3 bases are TGTGCCAGCAGCTTACTCAGGCCGAACTATGGCTACACCTTC. This encodes CASSLLRPNYGYTF.

This clonotype was counted at least ten times. The chain joins TRBV12-3 or TRBV12-4 to TRBJ1-5; D unclear. Trimming took off 2 bases at V and 6 bases at J, with 5 bases between the two ends. CDR3 length equals 12 residues. The CDR3 protein is CASSLMSQPQHF. The CDR3 region has the DNA TGTGCCAGCAGTTTAATGAGTCAGCCCCAGCATTTT.

This clonotype was detected many times. The chain uses TRBV29-1 and TRBJ2-3; perhaps TRBD1 as D (6 bases). The CDR3 runs to 14 residues. The V and J ends lost 5 bases and 7 bases respectively, with 19 bases between them. Germline CDR1 is SQVTM and CDR2 is ANQGSEA. In DNA, the CDR3 is TGCAGCGTTCACACCCGACAGGCCCGATATACGCAGTATTTT. Translating gives CSVHTRQARYTQYF.

As for this clonotype: Here the CDR3 omits its conserved ending phenylalanine or tryptophan, so a read error is the likely source. This rearrangement joins TRBV7-9 to TRBJ1-3, with a tentative D call TRBD1 (6 bases). In germline, CDR1 is SEHNR, CDR2 FQNEAQ (reference sequence). This CDR3 is 14 amino acids long. CDR3 coding DNA: TGTGCCAGCAGCTTCGGGACATCTGGAAGCACCATATATTCT. Translating it yields CASSFGTSGSTIYS.

This clonotype was seen many times. The genes are TRBV12-3 or TRBV12-4 and TRBJ1-2; maybe TRBD1 (5 bases). The V and J ends lost 7 bases and 6 bases respectively, with 12 bases between them. The CDR3 covers 12 residues. CDR3 DNA sequence: TGTGCCAGCACCCTGGGGCCAAATGGCTACACCTTC. Translating it yields CASTLGPNGYTF.

This clonotype was counted at least ten times. The chain joins TRBV3-1 to TRBJ1-2; no clear D gene. V lost 1 base to trimming and J lost 2 bases, with 8 bases between them. From germline, CDR1 is LGHDT and CDR2 YNNKEL (reference sequence). This CDR3 spans 14 amino acids. The CDR3 here is CASSQGEPNYGYTF. CDR3 in DNA: TGTGCCAGCAGCCAAGGGGAACCGAACTATGGCTACACCTTC.

This clonotype showed up many times. The rearrangement joins TRBV2 to TRBJ1-5; 8 nucleotides agree with TRBD1. CDR1 SNHLY and CDR2 FYNNEI come from the germline V gene. The length of the CDR3 is 16 residues. J was trimmed by 4 bases and V by 0 bases; bases with no gene match: 5. In DNA form, the CDR3 reads TGTGCCAGCAGTGAAGCGGGGACAGGCGCTAATCAGCCCCAGCATTTT. This codes for CASSEAGTGANQPQHF.

This clonotype occurred many times. The gene calls are TRBV5-8 and TRBJ2-3, with D unresolved. This CDR3 contains 13 residues. Germline V gives CDR1 SGHTS, CDR2 YDEGEE. V was clipped by 4 bases and J by 4 bases, with 10 bases between them. The CDR3 protein is CASSIGSSDTQYF. In DNA, the CDR3 is TGTGCCAGCAGCATAGGATCTTCAGATACGCAGTATTTT.

The chain combines TRBV5-1 with TRBJ2-7; 9 nucleotides match TRBD1. CDR1 is SGHRS, CDR2 YFSETQ, per germline. This CDR3 has 15 residues. Trimming took 6 bases from V and 2 from J; bases not matched to a gene: 9. The CDR3 loop is CASTKTRQGAYEQYF. CDR3 nucleotide sequence: TGCGCCAGCACCAAGACTCGACAGGGGGCCTACGAGCAGTACTTC.

Many counts were recorded for this clonotype. V and J are TRBV7-8 and TRBJ2-2; possible D gene TRBD2, 6 bases. The CDR3 runs to 15 residues. V was pared by 7 bases and J by 1 base, with 13 bases between. Germline loops: CDR1 SGHVS, CDR2 FQNEAQ. CDR3 amino acids: CASTYSGQNTGELFF. The CDR3 DNA follows: TGTGCCAGCACCTATAGCGGACAGAACACCGGGGAGCTGTTTTTT.